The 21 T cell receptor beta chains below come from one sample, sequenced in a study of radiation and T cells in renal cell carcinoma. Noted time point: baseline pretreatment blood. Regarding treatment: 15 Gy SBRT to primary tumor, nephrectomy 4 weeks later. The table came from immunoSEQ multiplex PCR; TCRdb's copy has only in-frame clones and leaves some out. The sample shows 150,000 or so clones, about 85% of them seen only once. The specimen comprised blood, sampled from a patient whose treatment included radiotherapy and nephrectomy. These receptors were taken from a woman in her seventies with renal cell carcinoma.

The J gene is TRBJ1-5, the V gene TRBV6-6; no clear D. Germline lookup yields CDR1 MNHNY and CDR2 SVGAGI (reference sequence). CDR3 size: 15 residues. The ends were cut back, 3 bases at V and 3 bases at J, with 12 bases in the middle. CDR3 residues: CASSYSRVNNQPQHF. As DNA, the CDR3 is TGTGCCAGCAGTTATTCTCGGGTCAACAATCAGCCCCAGCATTTT.

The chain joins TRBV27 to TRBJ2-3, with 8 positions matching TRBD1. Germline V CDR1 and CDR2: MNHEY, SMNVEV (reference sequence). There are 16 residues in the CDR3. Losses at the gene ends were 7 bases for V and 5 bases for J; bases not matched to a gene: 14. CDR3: CASTLVPGQVGDTQYF. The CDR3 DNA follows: TGTGCCAGCACCCTCGTCCCGGGACAGGTGGGAGATACGCAGTATTTT.

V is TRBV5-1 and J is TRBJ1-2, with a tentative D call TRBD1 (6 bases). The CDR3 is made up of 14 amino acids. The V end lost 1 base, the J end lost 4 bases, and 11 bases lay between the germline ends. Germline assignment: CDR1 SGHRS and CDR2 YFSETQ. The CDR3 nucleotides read TGCGCCAGCAGCTTGTCAGGGGAATCCTATGGCTACACCTTC. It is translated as CASSLSGESYGYTF.

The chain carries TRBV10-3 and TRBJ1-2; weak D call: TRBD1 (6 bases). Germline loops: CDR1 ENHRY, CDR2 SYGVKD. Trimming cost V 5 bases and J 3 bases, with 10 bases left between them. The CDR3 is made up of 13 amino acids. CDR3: CAISRTDDYGYTF. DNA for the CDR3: TGTGCCATCAGTCGGACAGATGACTATGGCTACACCTTC.

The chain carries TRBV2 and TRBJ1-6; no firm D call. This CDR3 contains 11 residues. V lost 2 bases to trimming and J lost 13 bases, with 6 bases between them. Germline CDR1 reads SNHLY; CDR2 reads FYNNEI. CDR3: CASSETAPLHF. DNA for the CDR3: TGTGCCAGCAGTGAAACCGCCCCCCTCCACTTT.

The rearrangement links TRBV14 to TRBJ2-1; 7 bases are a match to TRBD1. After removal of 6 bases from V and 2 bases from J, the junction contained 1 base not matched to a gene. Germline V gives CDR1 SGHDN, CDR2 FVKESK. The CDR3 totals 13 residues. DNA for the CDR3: TGTGCCAGCAGTCAGGGGGCCTACAATGAGCAGTTCTTC. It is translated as CASSQGAYNEQFF.

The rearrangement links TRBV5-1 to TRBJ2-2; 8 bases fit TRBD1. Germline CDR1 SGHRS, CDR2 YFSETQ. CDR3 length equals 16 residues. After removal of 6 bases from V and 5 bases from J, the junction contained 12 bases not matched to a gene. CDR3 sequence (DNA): TGCGCCAGCATCCCGGCCTGGACAGGGCGGACCGGGGAGCTGTTTTTT. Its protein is CASIPAWTGRTGELFF.

CDR3 bases: TGTGCCTGGAGTGGGTCTGAGAACAGGAGGTATGGGAGCCAGTACTTC. As protein: CAWSGSENRRYGSQYF. This chain uses TRBV30 with TRBJ2-5; D is tentatively TRBD1 or TRBD2 (5 bases each). CDR3 length: 16 residues. The V gene lost 1 base and the J gene lost 10 bases, with 25 bases spanning the gap. Germline CDR1 reads GTSNPN; CDR2 reads SVGIG (reference sequence).

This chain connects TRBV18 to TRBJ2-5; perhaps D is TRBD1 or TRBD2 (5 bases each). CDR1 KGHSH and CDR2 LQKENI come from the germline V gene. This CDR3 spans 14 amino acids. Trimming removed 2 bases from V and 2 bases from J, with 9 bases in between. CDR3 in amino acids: CASSPMGVQETQYF. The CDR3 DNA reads TGTGCCAGCTCACCAATGGGGGTTCAAGAGACCCAGTACTTC. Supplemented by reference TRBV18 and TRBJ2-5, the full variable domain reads NAGVMQNPRHLVRRRGQEARLRCSPMKGHSHVYWYRQLPEEGLKFMVYLQKENIIDESGMPKERFSAEFPKEGPSILRIQQVVRGDSAAYFCASSPMGVQETQYFGPGTRLLVL.

The CDR3 sequence is CASSLTGGALYEQYF. For the CDR3, the DNA is TGTGCCAGCAGTTTGACAGGGGGCGCGTTATACGAGCAGTACTTC. The rearrangement joins TRBV5-5 to TRBJ2-7; 10 nucleotides line up with TRBD1. V was pared by 5 bases and J by 4 bases, with 9 bases of the junction left unmatched. CDR1 and CDR2 from the germline V gene are SGHKS and YYEKEE (reference sequence). The CDR3 is made up of 15 amino acids. Together with reference TRBV5-5 and TRBJ2-7, the CDR3 gives the full variable domain: DAGVTQSPTHLIKTRGQQVTLRCSPISGHKSVSWYQQVLGQGPQFIFQYYEKEERGRGNFPDRFSARQFPNYSSELNVNALLLGDSALYLCASSLTGGALYEQYFGPGTRLTVT.

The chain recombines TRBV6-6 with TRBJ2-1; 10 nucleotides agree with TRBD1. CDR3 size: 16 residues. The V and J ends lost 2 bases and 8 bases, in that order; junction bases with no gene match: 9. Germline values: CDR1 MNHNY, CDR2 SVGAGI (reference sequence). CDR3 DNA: TGTGCCAGCAGTTACGGTGGGACAGGGGTGAATGATGAGCAGTTCTTC. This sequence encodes CASSYGGTGVNDEQFF.

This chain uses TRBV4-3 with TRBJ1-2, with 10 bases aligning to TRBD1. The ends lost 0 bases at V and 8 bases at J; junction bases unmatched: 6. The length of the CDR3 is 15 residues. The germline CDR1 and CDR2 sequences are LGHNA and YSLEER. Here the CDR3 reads CASSQDPRTGGGYTF. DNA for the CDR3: TGCGCCAGCAGCCAAGATCCCCGGACAGGGGGAGGCTACACCTTC.

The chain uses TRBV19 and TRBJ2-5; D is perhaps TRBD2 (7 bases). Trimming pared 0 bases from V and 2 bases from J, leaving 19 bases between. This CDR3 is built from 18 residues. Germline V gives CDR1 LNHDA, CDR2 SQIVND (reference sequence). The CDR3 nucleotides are TGTGCCAGTAGTATAGATCCTCCCGGGGGGCGAGGACAAGAGACCCAGTACTTC. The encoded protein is CASSIDPPGGRGQETQYF.

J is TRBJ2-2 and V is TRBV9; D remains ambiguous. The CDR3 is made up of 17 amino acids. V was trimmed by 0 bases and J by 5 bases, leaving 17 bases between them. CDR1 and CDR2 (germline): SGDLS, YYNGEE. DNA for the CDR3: TGTGCCAGCAGCGTAGCTACCGGGCCTCCAAGGACCGGGGAGCTGTTTTTT. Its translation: CASSVATGPPRTGELFF. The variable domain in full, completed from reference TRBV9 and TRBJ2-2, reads DSGVTQTPKHLITATGQRVTLRCSPRSGDLSVYWYQQSLDQGLQFLIQYYNGEERAKGNILERFSAQQFPDLHSELNLSSLELGDSALYFCASSVATGPPRTGELFFGEGSRLTVL.

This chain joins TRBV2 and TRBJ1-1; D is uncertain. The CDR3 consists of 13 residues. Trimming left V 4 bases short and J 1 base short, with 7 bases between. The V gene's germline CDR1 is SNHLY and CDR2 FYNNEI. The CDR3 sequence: CASSVRRNTEAFF. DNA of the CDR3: TGTGCCAGCAGTGTACGGAGGAACACTGAAGCTTTCTTT.

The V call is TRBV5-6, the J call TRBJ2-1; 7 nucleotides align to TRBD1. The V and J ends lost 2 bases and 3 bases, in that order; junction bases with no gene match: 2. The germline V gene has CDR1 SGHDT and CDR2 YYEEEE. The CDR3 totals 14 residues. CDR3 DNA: TGTGCCAGCAGCTTCGGGACAGACTACAATGAGCAGTTCTTC. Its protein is CASSFGTDYNEQFF.

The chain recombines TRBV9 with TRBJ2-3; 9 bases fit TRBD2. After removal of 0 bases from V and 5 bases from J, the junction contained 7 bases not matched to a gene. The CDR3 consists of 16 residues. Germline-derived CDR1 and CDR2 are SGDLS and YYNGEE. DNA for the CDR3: TGTGCCAGCAGCGTAGTGCCTAGCGGGGTAGGAGATACGCAGTATTTT. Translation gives CASSVVPSGVGDTQYF.

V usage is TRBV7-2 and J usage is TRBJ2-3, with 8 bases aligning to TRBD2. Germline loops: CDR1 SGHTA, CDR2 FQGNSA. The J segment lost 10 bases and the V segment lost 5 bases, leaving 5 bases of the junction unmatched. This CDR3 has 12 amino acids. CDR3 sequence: CASSLPRGAQYF. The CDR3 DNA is TGTGCCAGCAGCCTCCCGCGGGGGGCGCAGTATTTT.

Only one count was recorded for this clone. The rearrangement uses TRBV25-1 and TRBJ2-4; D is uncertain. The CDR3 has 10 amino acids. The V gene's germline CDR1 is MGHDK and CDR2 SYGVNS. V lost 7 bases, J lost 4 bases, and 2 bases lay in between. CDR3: CASKKNIQYF. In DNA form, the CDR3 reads TGTGCCAGCAAAAAAAACATTCAGTACTTC.

CDR3 residues: CASSLTYEQYF. The CDR3 region has the DNA TGTGCCAGCAGCCTAACCTACGAGCAGTACTTC. V and J are TRBV28 and TRBJ2-7; the D is unclear. The CDR3 is 11 residues long. The V end lost 6 bases, the J end lost 2 bases, and 5 bases lay between the germline ends. Germline V gene sequence: CDR1 MDHEN, CDR2 SYDVKM. Full variable domain (missing parts from reference TRBV28 and TRBJ2-7): DVKVTQSSRYLVKRTGEKVFLECVQDMDHENMFWYRQDPGLGLRLIYFSYDVKMKEKGDIPEGYSVSREKKERFSLILESASTNQTSMYLCASSLTYEQYFGPGTRLTVT.

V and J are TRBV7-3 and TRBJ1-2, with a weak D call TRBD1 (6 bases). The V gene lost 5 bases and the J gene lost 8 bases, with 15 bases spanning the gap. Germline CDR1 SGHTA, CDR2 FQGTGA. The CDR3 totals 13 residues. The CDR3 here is CASSQQPTGGYTF. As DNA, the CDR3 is TGTGCCAGCAGCCAACAACCGACAGGAGGCTACACCTTC.